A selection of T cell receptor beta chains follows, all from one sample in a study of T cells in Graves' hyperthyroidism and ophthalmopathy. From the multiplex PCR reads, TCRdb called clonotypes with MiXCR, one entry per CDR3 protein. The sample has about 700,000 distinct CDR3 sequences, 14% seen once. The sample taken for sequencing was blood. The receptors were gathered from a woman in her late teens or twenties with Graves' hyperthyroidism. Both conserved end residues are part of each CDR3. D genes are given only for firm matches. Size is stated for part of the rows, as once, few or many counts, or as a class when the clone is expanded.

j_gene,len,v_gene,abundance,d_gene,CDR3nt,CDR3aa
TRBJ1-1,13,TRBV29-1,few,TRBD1,TGCAGCGGGACAGGGAAGGGAAACACTGAAGCTTTCTTT,CSGTGKGNTEAFF
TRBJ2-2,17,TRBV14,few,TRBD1,TGTGCCAGCAGCCAAAGAGAAGGGACAGAGGACACCGGGGAGCTGTTTTTT,CASSQREGTEDTGELFF
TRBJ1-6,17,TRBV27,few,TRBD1,TGTGCCAGCAGTCCCCGGACAGGACGGAGGGATAATTCACCCCTCCACTTT,CASSPRTGRRDNSPLHF
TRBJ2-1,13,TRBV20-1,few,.,TGCAGTGCTCCCCAGGGAGATCACAATGAGCAGTTCTTC,CSAPQGDHNEQFF
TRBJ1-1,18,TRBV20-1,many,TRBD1,TGCAGTGCTAGAGAAACGGAGGGACAGGGATTTTTGAACACTGAAGCTTTCTTT,CSARETEGQGFLNTEAFF
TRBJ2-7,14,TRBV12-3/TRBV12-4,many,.,TGTGCCAGCAGTTTAAATTCCGGGGCCTACGAGCAGTACTTC,CASSLNSGAYEQYF
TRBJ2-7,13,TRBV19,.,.,TGTGCCAGTAAGCCCGGCGGAGCCTACGAGCAGTACTTC,CASKPGGAYEQYF
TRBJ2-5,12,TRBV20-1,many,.,TGCAGTGCTAGTCTCAGCGGAGAGACCCAGTACTTC,CSASLSGETQYF
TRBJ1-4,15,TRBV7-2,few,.,TGTGCCAGCTCTGGACAGATTGCAACTAATGAAAAACTGTTTTTT,CASSGQIATNEKLFF
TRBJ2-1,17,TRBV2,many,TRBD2,TGTGCCAGCAGTGAAGAAGGGGCGGGACTAGGAAGAAATGAGCAGTTCTTC,CASSEEGAGLGRNEQFF
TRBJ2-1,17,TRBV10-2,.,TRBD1,TGCGCCAGTAGTAAACCCCCGGGACAGGGAGGCTCCTACGAGCAGTTCTTC,CASSKPPGQGGSYEQFF
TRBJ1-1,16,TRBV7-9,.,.,TGTGCCAGCAGCTTAGGAGGAGGGGGGTATAGGACTGAAGCTTTCTTT,CASSLGGGGYRTEAFF
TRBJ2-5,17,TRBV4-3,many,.,TGCGCCAGCAGCCAAGATCGCGAAGGTGGTTCAGGAGAGACCCAGTACTTC,CASSQDREGGSGETQYF
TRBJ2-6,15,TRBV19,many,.,TGTGCCAGTATGGAGGGAGTTGCGGGGGCCAACGTCCTGACTTTC,CASMEGVAGANVLTF
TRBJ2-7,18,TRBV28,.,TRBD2,TGTGCCAGCAGTGTAATATTCCTCCTGCGGGAGGGTCGTTACGAGCAGTACTTC,CASSVIFLLREGRYEQYF
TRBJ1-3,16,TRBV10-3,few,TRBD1,TGTGCCATCAGGGACAGGGTCTTAAGCTCTGGAAACACCATATATTTT,CAIRDRVLSSGNTIYF
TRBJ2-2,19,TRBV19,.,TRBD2,TGTGCCAGTAGTAGGCTGCCTAGCGGGATTCCCCTAAACACCGGGGAGCTGTTTTTT,CASSRLPSGIPLNTGELFF
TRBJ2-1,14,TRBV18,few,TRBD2,TGTGCCAGCTCACCAGGGAGGGAGGCGAATGAGCAGTTCTTC,CASSPGREANEQFF
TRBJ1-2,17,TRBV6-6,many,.,TGTGCCAGCAGTTACAGCGGCGGTAACCAAGCTAACTATGGCTACACCTTC,CASSYSGGNQANYGYTF
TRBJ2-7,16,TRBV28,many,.,TGTGCCAGCAGTTCGGTGGGGCGACGCTTCTCCTACGAGCAGTACTTC,CASSSVGRRFSYEQYF
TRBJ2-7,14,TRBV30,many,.,TGTGCCTGGAGTGAGGAGAATTACTCCTACGAGCAGTACTTC,CAWSEENYSYEQYF
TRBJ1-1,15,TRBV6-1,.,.,TGTGCCAGCTTCTCACTCACAGGGCTGGTCACTGAAGCTTTCTTT,CASFSLTGLVTEAFF
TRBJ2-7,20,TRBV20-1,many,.,TGCAGTGCTAGAGAGTTCCATCCCAAGATTGTCGGCAGGGAATCCTACGAGCAGTACTTC,CSAREFHPKIVGRESYEQYF
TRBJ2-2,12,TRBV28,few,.,TGTGCCAGCATCGGTCACACCGGGGAGCTGTTTTTT,CASIGHTGELFF
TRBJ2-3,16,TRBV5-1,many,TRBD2,TGCGCCAGCAGCTTTATTCCAGGACTAGCCACAGATACGCAGTATTTT,CASSFIPGLATDTQYF
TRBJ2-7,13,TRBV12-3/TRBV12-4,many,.,TGTGCCAGCAGTTTAGCCTCTGAGAGGGAGCAGTACTTC,CASSLASEREQYF
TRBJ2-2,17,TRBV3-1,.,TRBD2,TGTGCCAGCAGCCAAGATCGTAGCGGGGGGGACACCGGGGAGCTGTTTTTT,CASSQDRSGGDTGELFF
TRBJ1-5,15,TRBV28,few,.,TGTGCCAGCAGTTTTCGGCAGTATAGCAATCAGCCCCAGCATTTT,CASSFRQYSNQPQHF
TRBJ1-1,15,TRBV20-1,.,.,TGCAGTGCTAGCCGCCTAAGACCGGAAGTTCGACCGGCTTTCTTT,CSASRLRPEVRPAFF
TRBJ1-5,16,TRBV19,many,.,TGTGCCAGTAGTATCGCCAGGACCAAAGCGGATCAGCCCCAGCATTTT,CASSIARTKADQPQHF
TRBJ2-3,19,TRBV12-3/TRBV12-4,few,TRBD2,TGTGCCAGCAGTCCGCTCGTCCCGGGACTAGCCCCTCGAGGGTATACGCAGTATTTT,CASSPLVPGLAPRGYTQYF
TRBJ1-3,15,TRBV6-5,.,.,TGTGCCAGCAGTTACACCCGGGACGGAGGAAACACCATATATTTT,CASSYTRDGGNTIYF
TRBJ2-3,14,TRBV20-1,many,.,TGCAGTGCCGGAACGGGAGAAGGAACAGATACGCAGTATTTT,CSAGTGEGTDTQYF
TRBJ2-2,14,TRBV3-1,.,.,TGTGCCAGCAACCAGGGCTGGAACACCGGGGAGCTGTTTTTT,CASNQGWNTGELFF
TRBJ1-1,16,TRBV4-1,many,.,TGCGCCAGCAGCCAAGTTAGGTCGGGCCCCAACACTGAAGCTTTCTTT,CASSQVRSGPNTEAFF
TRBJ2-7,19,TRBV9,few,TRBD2,TGTGCCAGCAGCGGTGGCCCCATGAGCGGTAGCGGGAGTATCTACGAGCAGTACTTC,CASSGGPMSGSGSIYEQYF
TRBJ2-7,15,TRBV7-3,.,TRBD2,TGTGCCAGCAGCCCGATAGCGGGAGACGGGGTCGAGCAGTACTTC,CASSPIAGDGVEQYF
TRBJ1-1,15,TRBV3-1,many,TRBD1,TGTGCCAGCAGCCAAAAACAGGGGTCGGACACTGAAGCTTTCTTT,CASSQKQGSDTEAFF
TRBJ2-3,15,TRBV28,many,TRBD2,TGTGCCAGCAGGGGACTAGCGGGAGGAACAGATACGCAGTATTTT,CASRGLAGGTDTQYF
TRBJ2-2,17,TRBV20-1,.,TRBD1,TGCAGTGCTAGAGATATGGGACAGGGATTGGACACCGGGGAGCTGTTTTTT,CSARDMGQGLDTGELFF
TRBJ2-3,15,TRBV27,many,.,TGTGCCAGCAGCAACCGGGCCCGAGGGGCAGATACGCAGTATTTT,CASSNRARGADTQYF
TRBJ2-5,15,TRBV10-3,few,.,TGTGCCATCAGTGAGGAGGAGCGGATACAAGAGACCCAGTACTTC,CAISEEERIQETQYF
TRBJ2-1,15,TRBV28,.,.,TGTGCCAGCAGTTATCGTGGGGTTCTAAGGGATGAGCAGTTCTTC,CASSYRGVLRDEQFF
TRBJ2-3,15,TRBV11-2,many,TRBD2,TGTGCCAGCAGCCCCCGCGAGCGGGAGGCCGATACGCAGTATTTT,CASSPREREADTQYF
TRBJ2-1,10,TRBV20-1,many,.,TGCAGTGCTTCCAACAATGAGCAGTTCTTC,CSASNNEQFF
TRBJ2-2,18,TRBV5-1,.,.,TGCGCCAGCAGCTCACCGGTAGGACTCGAGGCGAACACCGGGGAGCTGTTTTTT,CASSSPVGLEANTGELFF
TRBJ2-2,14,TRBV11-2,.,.,TGTGCCAGCAGCTTAGTGGGGGCTGGCGGGGAGCTGTTTTTT,CASSLVGAGGELFF
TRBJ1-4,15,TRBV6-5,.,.,TGTGCCAGCAGTTACACGGTGACAACTAATGAAAAACTGTTTTTT,CASSYTVTTNEKLFF
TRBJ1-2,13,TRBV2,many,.,TGTGCCAGCAGTGCCGGGACGCTTTATGGCTACACCTTC,CASSAGTLYGYTF
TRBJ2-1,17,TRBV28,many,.,TGTGCCAGCAGTTTAATTGGGGGCAGCGTAAAACTCAATGAGCAGTTCTTC,CASSLIGGSVKLNEQFF
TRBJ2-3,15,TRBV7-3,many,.,TGTGCCAGCAGCTTAGCGGGAGAGGGGGACGATACGCAGTATTTT,CASSLAGEGDDTQYF
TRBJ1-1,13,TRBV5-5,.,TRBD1,TGTGCCAGCAGCCCGACAGGGATCCCTGAAGCTTTCTTT,CASSPTGIPEAFF
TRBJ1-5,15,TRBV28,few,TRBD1,TGTGCCAGCAGTCCGTCGGACAGGAGAGATCAGCCCCAGCATTTT,CASSPSDRRDQPQHF